The clone carrying this TCR beta chain has ten or more counts. What it binds is unknown. The CDR3 contains 13 residues. Trimming stripped 7 bases from V and 1 base from J, with 8 bases between. Germline CDR1 is SGHAT and CDR2 is FQNNGV. These data belong to a study of early T cells in non-severe SARS-CoV-2 infection. Findings of the study overall: Reliance on VDJdb matching favored anti-spike CD8 responses; private and CD4 specificities were missed.

TCRdb passed the 5' RACE reads through MiXCR, listing each CDR3 protein once. The sample contains tens of thousands of distinct CDR3 sequences, roughly 5.2% of which appear only once. This clonotype originated in an adult who was a healthcare worker with PCR-confirmed SARS-CoV-2 infection or an uninfected control (not recorded which). Specimen: whole blood. V is TRBV11-2 and J is TRBJ2-4; no clear D gene. In nucleotides, the CDR3 is TGTGCCAGCACCATAGGGGCCAAAAACATTCAGTACTTC. Protein sequence: CASTIGAKNIQYF.